This TCR beta chain derives from a study of cytomegalovirus exposure and HLA in healthy donors. Study results and caveats: The sole available immune exposure information was CMV serostatus. There were 160 or so TCR beta chains listed as cytomegalovirus-associated. In all likelihood, a cluster of highly shared sequence variants was a sequencing artifact.

This clone has more than one count but fewer than ten. As yet, its antigen is unknown. The PCR contained 60 Vbeta and 13 Jbeta primers. Generated by immunoSEQ multiplex PCR, the TCRdb table keeps only in-frame clones and is missing some. Of 120,000 or so clones listed, roughly 9% are singletons. While unrecorded immune exposures were likely, the donors were nominally healthy when sampled. The clonotype was recovered from a middle-aged woman in good health and CMV-seropositive. Source material: PBMCs.

CDR3 sequence: CASSQFTPGQGFNEQYF. The CDR3 DNA reads TGCGCCAGCAGCCAGTTTACCCCGGGACAGGGGTTTAACGAGCAGTACTTC. The V call is TRBV4-1, the J call TRBJ2-7; 10 bases are shared with TRBD1. The germline gives CDR1 MGHRA, CDR2 YSYEKL. The V segment lost 3 bases and the J segment 5 bases; nucleotides outside the gene matches: 13. There are 17 residues in the CDR3.